This record looks at one T cell receptor (beta chain) sequence and its context. The clone's antigen remains unknown. No per-base quality is available; no much larger clone lies one base away. The collaborating institutions used their own protocols to collect whole blood in K2EDTA tubes. For TCRbeta analysis, collaborators shipped samples as frozen whole blood, isolated PBMCs, or DNA extracted from either of those sample types. The sample comes from a study of blood T cell repertoires in COVID-19 (dated by TCRdb to 2020 to 2022). For the wider study: Samples from collaborators originated in the United States, Italy and Spain and spanned both the acute and convalescent phases of COVID-19. The material from the prospective study consisted of cDNA or gDNA derived from T cells, B-cell-depleted T cells, or PBMCs. Subjects who had been exposed to COVID-19, were actively infected with it, or had recovered from it provided the deeply sampled blood TCRbeta repertoires that made up the dataset. A freely available public database, intended as a resource for researchers studying the immune response to SARS-CoV-2, is where the repertoires were released. The samples were drawn from the first 160 participants of the ongoing ImmuneRACE study and from 1,200 or so subjects provided by 6 global collaborators. A de-identified subject ID, COVID-19 status, age in years and sex were almost always included in the sample metadata. Where HLA class I and class II types were available, the types were taken from metadata supplied by the sample provider, not from assay-based typing.

The investigation overall reported the following: The amount of clinical and demographic metadata varied by source and participant and was provided uncurated.

V is pruned by 5 bases and J by 6 bases, leaving 5 bases of the junction without a gene match. Spanning cysteine to phenylalanine, the CDR3 consists of 13 amino acids. Just the 39-base CDR3 DNA is kept, in frame starting at base 1. From the germline V gene, CDR1 is SGHRS and CDR2 is YFSETQ. The immunoSEQ Assay, a bias-controlled multiplex PCR, was used to amplify TCRbeta CDR3 regions from genomic DNA. Per the source publication's procedure: Within the assay, amplification of reference gene primers was used to estimate how many nucleated cells each sample contained. Sequence reads were collapsed and filtered to measure the absolute abundance of every unique TCRbeta CDR3 rearrangement. Productive Simpson clonality was computed per sample as the square root of Simpson's diversity index over productive rearrangements. TCRdb mirrors the immuneACCESS table, restricted to in-frame sequences. Some clones are absent from its copies; in checked studies, under half trace to an unresolved V gene, and the reason for the others is unknown. V and J calls and clone size are those listed in that table; D and trimming were worked out from the DNA. The sample records about 260,000 clones, 65% to 90% of which are singletons. 13% of the sample belongs to the ten largest clones.

Recombination connected TRBV5-1 to TRBJ1-2; TRBD1 aligns with 9 central bases. The clonotype originates from a human donor in a cohort sampled during active COVID-19. The sequenced sample was peripheral blood. The nucleotides read TGCGCCAGCAGGAGCGGGACAGGGCATGGCTACACCTTC. The translation is CASRSGTGHGYTF. Reference TRBV5-1 and TRBJ1-2 proteins supply the regions before and after the CDR3; the full variable domain is: KAGVTQTPRYLIKTRGQQVTLSCSPISGHRSVSWYQQTPGQGLQFLFEYFSETQRNKGNFPGRFSGRQFSNSRSEMNVSTLELGDSALYLCASRSGTGHGYTFGSGTRLTVV.